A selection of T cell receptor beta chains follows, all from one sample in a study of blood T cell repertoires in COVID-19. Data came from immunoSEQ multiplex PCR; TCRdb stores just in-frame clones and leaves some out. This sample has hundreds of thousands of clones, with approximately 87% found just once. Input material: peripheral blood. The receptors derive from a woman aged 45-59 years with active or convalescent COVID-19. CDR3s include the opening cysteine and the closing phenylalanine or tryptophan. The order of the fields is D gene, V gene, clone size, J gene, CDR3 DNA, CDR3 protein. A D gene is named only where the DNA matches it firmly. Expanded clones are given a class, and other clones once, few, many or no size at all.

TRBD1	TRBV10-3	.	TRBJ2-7	TGTGCCATCAGTGAGTCGGGGACAGGCTACGAGCAGTACTTC	CAISESGTGYEQYF
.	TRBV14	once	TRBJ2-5	TGTGCCAGCAGCCAAATCGGGGGCCAAGAGACCCAGTACTTC	CASSQIGGQETQYF
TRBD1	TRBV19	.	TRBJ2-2	TGTGCCAGCCGGGACAGGGCAACGACCGGGGAGCTGTTTTTT	CASRDRATTGELFF
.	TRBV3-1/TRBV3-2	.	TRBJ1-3	TGTGCCAGCAGCCAAGCAAGCAGGTTAATCTCTGGAAACACCATATATTTT	CASSQASRLISGNTIYF
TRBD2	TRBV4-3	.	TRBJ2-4	TGCGCCAGCAGCCAAGATAGGTGGCAGGGAGGGATTCAGTACTTC	CASSQDRWQGGIQYF
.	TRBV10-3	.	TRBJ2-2	TGTGCCATCAGTGAGTCTGCCGGGACACAAAACACCGGGGAGCTGTTTTTT	CAISESAGTQNTGELFF
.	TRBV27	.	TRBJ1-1	TGTGCCAGCAGTTCGGTGAACACTGAAGCTTTCTTT	CASSSVNTEAFF
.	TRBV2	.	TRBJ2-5	TGTGCCAGCAGTGTGCGGCAGCTCCAAGAGACCCAGTACTTC	CASSVRQLQETQYF
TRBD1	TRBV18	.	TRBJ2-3	TGTGCCAGCTCAACTTACGGCAGACAGGGGTCTAGCACAGATACGCAGTATTTT	CASSTYGRQGSSTDTQYF
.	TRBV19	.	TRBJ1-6	TGTGCCAGTAGTATCGTCAGGAATAATTCACCCCTCCACTTT	CASSIVRNNSPLHF
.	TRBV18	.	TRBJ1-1	TGTGCCACCGTAGACACTTTGAACACTGAAGCTTTCTTT	CATVDTLNTEAFF
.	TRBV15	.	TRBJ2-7	TGTGCCACCAGCAGAGGGAACAGTAGATACGAGCAGTACTTC	CATSRGNSRYEQYF
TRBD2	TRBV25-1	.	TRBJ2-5	TGTGCCGCCGGGGACGGGAGGATGTGGGAGACCCAGTACTTC	CAAGDGRMWETQYF
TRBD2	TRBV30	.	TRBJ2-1	TGTGCCTGGAGTGTACTCGTAGCGGGGGGTGAGCAGTTCTTC	CAWSVLVAGGEQFF
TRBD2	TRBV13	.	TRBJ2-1	TGTGCCAGCAGCTTCTCGGGACTAGCGGGTTACAATGAGCAGTTCTTC	CASSFSGLAGYNEQFF
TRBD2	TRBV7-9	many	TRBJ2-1	TGTGCCAGCAGCTTGGAACTAGCGGGATTCAATGAGCAGTTCTTC	CASSLELAGFNEQFF
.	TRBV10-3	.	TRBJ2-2	TGTGCCATCAGTGAAGGTCGGGGGTCCACCGGGGAGCTGTTTTTT	CAISEGRGSTGELFF
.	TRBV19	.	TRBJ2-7	TGTGCCAGTAGTATAACCGGGGGAGGCGAGCAGTACTTC	CASSITGGGEQYF
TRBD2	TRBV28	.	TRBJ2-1	TGTGCCAGCAGTCCCGGACAGGGACTAGCGAATTCCTACAATGAGCAGTTCTTC	CASSPGQGLANSYNEQFF
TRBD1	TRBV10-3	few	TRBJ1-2	TGTGCCATCAGTGATGGGACAGTGGGGACCTTTAACTATGGCTACACCTTC	CAISDGTVGTFNYGYTF
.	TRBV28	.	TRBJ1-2	TGTGCCACCCAATCGGGTTTCAACTATGGCTACACCTTC	CATQSGFNYGYTF
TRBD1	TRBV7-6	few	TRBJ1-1	TGTGCCAGCAGCCTCCGTAGGGGGCAGAACACTGAAGCTTTCTTT	CASSLRRGQNTEAFF
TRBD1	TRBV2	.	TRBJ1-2	TGTGCCAGCAGGGCGGACAGGGGAGATGGCTACACCTTC	CASRADRGDGYTF
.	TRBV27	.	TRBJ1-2	TGTGCCAGCAGTTTTGGTGGCAACTATGGCTACACCTTC	CASSFGGNYGYTF
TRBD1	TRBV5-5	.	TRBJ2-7	TGTGCCAGCAGCTCAGGACAGGGGGCCTACGAGCAGTACTTC	CASSSGQGAYEQYF
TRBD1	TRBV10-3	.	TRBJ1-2	TGTGCCATCAGTGTACAGGGGAACTATGGCTACACCTTC	CAISVQGNYGYTF
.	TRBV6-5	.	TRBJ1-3	TGTGCCAGCAGGCGAGGACAGAGCTCTGGAAACACCATATATTTT	CASRRGQSSGNTIYF
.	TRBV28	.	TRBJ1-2	TGTGCCAGCAGTGCAACGGACAGAGCGTATGGCTACACCTTC	CASSATDRAYGYTF
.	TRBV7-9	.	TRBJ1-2	TGTGCCAGCAGCTCTCGTGCCTTACGACTCGTAAAGAGGGGCTACACCTTC	CASSSRALRLVKRGYTF
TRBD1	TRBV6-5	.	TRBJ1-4	TGTGCCAGCAGTCGCTCGGGGACAGGGACTGAAAAACTGTTTTTT	CASSRSGTGTEKLFF
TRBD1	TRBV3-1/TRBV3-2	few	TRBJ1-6	TGTGCCAGCAGCCCCGGGACAGTAAATAATTCACCCCTCCACTTT	CASSPGTVNNSPLHF
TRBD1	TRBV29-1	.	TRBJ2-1	TGCAGCGTTGCCGACAGGGATGAGCAGTTCTTC	CSVADRDEQFF
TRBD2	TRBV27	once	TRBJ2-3	TGTGCCAGCAAGGGACTAGCGGGGGGGCCGAGCCCAGATACGCAGTATTTT	CASKGLAGGPSPDTQYF
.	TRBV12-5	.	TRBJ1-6	TGTGCTAGTGGGGAGGGGTCGGGTTCACCCCTCCACTTT	CASGEGSGSPLHF
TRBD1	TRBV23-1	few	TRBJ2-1	TGCGCCAGGAAAATGATTAGGGACAGATCAAGCTCCTACAATGAGCAGTTCTTC	CARKMIRDRSSSYNEQFF
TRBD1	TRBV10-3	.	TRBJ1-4	TGTGCCATCAGATCAGGGGGGACTAATGAAAAACTGTTTTTT	CAIRSGGTNEKLFF
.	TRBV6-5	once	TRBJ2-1	TGTGCCAGCAGTCCAAGAGCCAATGAGCAGTTCTTC	CASSPRANEQFF
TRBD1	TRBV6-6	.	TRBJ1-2	TGTGCCAGCACTCCCGGGACAGGGTATGGCTACACCTTC	CASTPGTGYGYTF
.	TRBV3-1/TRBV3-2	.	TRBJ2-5	TGTGCCAGCAGCCAATTTAAAGAGACCCAGTACTTC	CASSQFKETQYF
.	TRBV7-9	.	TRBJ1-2	TGTGCCAGCAGTTTTACAGGGAATAGCGACTATGGCTACACCTTC	CASSFTGNSDYGYTF
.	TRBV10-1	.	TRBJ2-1	TGCGCCAGCAGCCTTCTAGCCCAGTTCTCCTACAATGAGCAGTTCTTC	CASSLLAQFSYNEQFF
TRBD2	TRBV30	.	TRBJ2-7	TGTGCCTGGAGCCCCGGGGGGGGAGGGGACTACGAGCAGTACTTC	CAWSPGGGGDYEQYF
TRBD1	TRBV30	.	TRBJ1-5	TGTGCCTGGAGTGGGGGACAGGGGGTTAATCAGCCCCAGCATTTT	CAWSGGQGVNQPQHF
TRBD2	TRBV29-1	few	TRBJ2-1	TGCAGCGTTGAGGCGGGGGGGTCCGAGCAGTTCTTC	CSVEAGGSEQFF
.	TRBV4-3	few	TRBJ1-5	TGCGCCAGCAGCCAGGGAGGGGGACCCCAGCATTTT	CASSQGGGPQHF
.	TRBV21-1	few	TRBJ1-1	TGTGCCAGCAGGCCCTTTTCGCGTACGGGAGCTTTCTTT	CASRPFSRTGAFF
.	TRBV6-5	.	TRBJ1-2	TGTGCCAGCAGAACAGGGCGGAACTATGGCTACACCTTC	CASRTGRNYGYTF
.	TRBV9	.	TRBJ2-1	TGTGCCAGCAGTGTAGGCAGCTCCTACAATGAGCAGTTCTTC	CASSVGSSYNEQFF
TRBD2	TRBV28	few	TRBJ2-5	TGTGCCAGCAGTTTACCCCTAGCGGGACGGGGGGAGACCCAGTACTTC	CASSLPLAGRGETQYF
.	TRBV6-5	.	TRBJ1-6	TGTGCCAGCAGTTACTTTGGCCAGGGCGGTAATTCACCCCTCCACTTT	CASSYFGQGGNSPLHF
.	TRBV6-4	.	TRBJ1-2	TGTGCCAGCAGTGAAGGTTACCCAGGGGTTGACTATGGCTACACCTTC	CASSEGYPGVDYGYTF
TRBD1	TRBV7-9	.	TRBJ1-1	TGTGCCAGCAGCTTAGCAGGGGGCGGCACTGAAGCTTTCTTT	CASSLAGGGTEAFF
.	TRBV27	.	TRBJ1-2	TGTGCCAGCAGTTACCTTACAGGGACAAATGGCTACACCTTC	CASSYLTGTNGYTF
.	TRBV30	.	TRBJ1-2	TGTGCCTGGAGACCACGCAGGGTAGCTAACTATGGCTACACCTTC	CAWRPRRVANYGYTF
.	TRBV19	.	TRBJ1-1	TGTGCCAGTAGCCCGGTGGCGGGCACTGAAGCTTTCTTT	CASSPVAGTEAFF
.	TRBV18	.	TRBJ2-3	TGTGCCAGCTCACCACTCTCCGGGGACACAGATACGCAGTATTTT	CASSPLSGDTDTQYF
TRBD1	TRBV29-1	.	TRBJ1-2	TGCAGCGTTCAGGGGGGTATTCGGTATGGCTACACCTTC	CSVQGGIRYGYTF
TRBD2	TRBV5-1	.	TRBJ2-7	TGCGCCAGCAGCCAAAGCGGGAGGGCCGTCTACGAGCAGTACTTC	CASSQSGRAVYEQYF